This T cell receptor beta chain was sequenced during a study of blood T cells in healthy people across ages. This clonotype has just a few counts. A second PCR, run for about 6 to 11 cycles, used a sample-barcoded 5' primer plus a J-beta primer mix. Each single sample gave us at least 2.5 million CDR3-containing paired-end reads. TCRdb analysed the 5' RACE reads with MiXCR anew, one entry per CDR3 protein. The sample consists of over 1.5 million distinct CDR3 sequences, about 49% of them appearing once. The CDR3 has 15 residues. With V trimmed by 6 bases and J by 1 base, 11 bases remained unmatched. Germline-derived CDR1 and CDR2 are DFQATT and SNEGSKA (reference sequence).

The chain carries TRBV20-1 and TRBJ1-1, with 7 bases aligning to TRBD1. Sequenced sample: blood. The receptor was derived from a middle-aged woman in good health. The CDR3 here is CSARTPGQPNTEAFF. CDR3 in DNA: TGCAGTGCCAGAACTCCGGGACAGCCGAACACTGAAGCTTTCTTT.